This passage covers 11 T cell receptor beta chains from one sample sequenced in a study of T cell clonotyping in hematopoietic cell transplantation. Data came from immunoSEQ multiplex PCR; TCRdb stores just in-frame clones and leaves some out. The table has about 8,100 clones, roughly 89% seen once. Here the sequenced sample was peripheral blood mononuclear cells, taken at the time of graft-versus-host disease after allogeneic stem cell transplant. The receptors derive from a male patient between 60 and 69 years old who had an allogeneic stem cell transplant from a related donor, so the T cells may come from the graft donor. Some clones in this sample may be carry-over from other donors' samples.

The chain links TRBV27 to TRBJ1-6, with no clear D. The V and J ends lost 5 bases and 7 bases respectively, with 6 bases between them. Germline V lookup: CDR1 MNHEY, CDR2 SMNVEV (reference sequence). The CDR3 is made up of 12 amino acids. CDR3 nucleotide sequence: TGTGCCAGCAGTCTCCCGAATTCACCCCTCCACTTT. This translates into CASSLPNSPLHF.

This sequence joins TRBV4-3 and TRBJ1-2; no clear D. The CDR3 runs to 15 residues. Germline V gene lookup returns CDR1 LGHNA and CDR2 YSLEER. The germline V and J ends were trimmed by 1 base and 2 bases, with 11 bases remaining between them. The CDR3 loop is CASSQGVALNYGYTF. CDR3 sequence (DNA): TGCGCCAGCAGCCAAGGGGTAGCGCTGAACTATGGCTACACCTTC.

The rearrangement links TRBV28 to TRBJ1-5, with a possible D match to TRBD1 (6 bases). CDR1 and CDR2 (germline): MDHEN, SYDVKM. V lost 7 bases and J lost 0, with 19 bases in between. This CDR3 region has 17 residues. The CDR3 nucleotides read TGTGCCAGCACCCAAGGAGGGGGGGGAATTAGCAATCAGCCCCAGCATTTT. This sequence encodes CASTQGGGGISNQPQHF.

The V call is TRBV5-8, the J call TRBJ1-1; D gene ambiguous. CDR1 and CDR2 from the germline V gene are SGHTS and YDEGEE. V lost 3 bases and J 2 bases, leaving 17 bases between the germline ends. The CDR3 covers 16 residues. The CDR3 nucleotides are TGTGCCAGCAGCTCGGGGAGCCCACTAAAAAACACTGAAGCTTTCTTT. Translating gives CASSSGSPLKNTEAFF.

In its sample, this clone was seen a few times. The V gene is TRBV6-1, the J gene TRBJ1-5, with D maybe TRBD1 (5 bases). The CDR3 runs to 15 residues. V shed 2 bases and J shed 3 bases, with 11 bases lying between them. Germline CDR1 is MNHNS and CDR2 is SASEGT. The CDR3 loop reads CASSEWGRDNQPQHF. In DNA form, the CDR3 reads TGTGCCAGCAGTGAATGGGGGAGGGACAATCAGCCCCAGCATTTT.

The chain uses TRBV28 and TRBJ1-4; unclear D gene. V gave up 5 bases and J gave up 8 bases, with 9 bases separating them. This CDR3 region has 12 residues. Looked up from germline, CDR1 is MDHEN and CDR2 is SYDVKM. In DNA, the CDR3 is TGTGCCAGCAGTCGGCTGAGGGAAAAACTGTTTTTT. It specifies CASSRLREKLFF.

This clone was picked up one time. This chain joins TRBV15 and TRBJ1-2; D possibly corresponds to TRBD1 (5 bases). The CDR3 extends over 17 amino acids. CDR1 and CDR2 from the germline V gene are LNHNV and YYDKDF (reference sequence). The germline V and J ends were trimmed by 0 bases and 1 base, with 15 bases remaining between them. The CDR3 reads CATSRDLGAADNYGYTF. In nucleotides, the CDR3 is TGTGCCACCAGCAGAGACTTAGGGGCAGCTGATAACTATGGCTACACCTTC.

The chain joins TRBV5-6 to TRBJ2-2; no clear D gene. V dropped 0 bases and J dropped 6 bases, with 15 bases sitting between them. Germline lookup yields CDR1 SGHDT and CDR2 YYEEEE. The CDR3 is made up of 16 amino acids. CDR3 region: CASSLEIGPAAGELFF. DNA of the CDR3: TGTGCCAGCAGCTTGGAGATCGGGCCGGCGGCCGGGGAGCTGTTTTTT.

V is TRBV11-2 and J is TRBJ2-7; no firm D call. The germline gives CDR1 SGHAT, CDR2 FQNNGV. V lost 7 bases, J lost 9 bases, and 13 bases lay in between. This CDR3 has 11 amino acids. This CDR3 is CASTDLLGQYF. CDR3 DNA: TGTGCCAGCACCGATCTTCTGGGGCAGTACTTC.

Turning to this clone: The sample has other DNA sequences that encode this CDR3 too. The chain couples TRBV25-1 to TRBJ2-2; D remains ambiguous. The CDR3 runs to 14 residues. V lost 2 bases, J lost 1 base, and 5 bases lay in between. From germline, CDR1 is MGHDK and CDR2 SYGVNS. The CDR3 nucleotides are TGTGCCAGCAGTGAAGCGAGGAACACCGGGGAGCTGTTTTTT. Protein sequence: CASSEARNTGELFF.

The chain employs TRBV11-3 and TRBJ1-2; 10 nucleotides align to TRBD1. The CDR3 runs 17 residues. Per the germline V gene, CDR1 is SGHNT and CDR2 is YENEEA. Trimming removed 5 bases from V and 7 bases from J; junction bases left unmatched: 16. The CDR3 DNA follows: TGTGCCAGCAGCCCGGGACAGGGGAACATTCTACTAGGTGGCTACACCTTC. This sequence encodes CASSPGQGNILLGGYTF. The full variable domain, in which reference TRBV11-3 and TRBJ1-2 provide the parts outside the CDR3, is EAGVVQSPRYKIIEKKQPVAFWCNPISGHNTLYWYLQNLGQGPELLIRYENEEAVDDSQLPKDRFSAERLKGVDSTLKIQPAELGDSAVYLCASSPGQGNILLGGYTFGSGTRLTVV.